The rows below give T cell receptor beta chains drawn from one sample of a study of T cells in Graves' hyperthyroidism and ophthalmopathy. TCRdb ran MiXCR on the multiplex PCR reads and lists one entry per CDR3 protein. The repertoire holds about 600,000 distinct CDR3 sequences, with more than 12% as singletons. The material sequenced was blood. These receptors originate from a woman in her fifties or sixties with Graves' ophthalmopathy. Each CDR3 is given with its conserved first and last residue. Clone size is shown for a subset of rows, as once, few, many or a class of expanded clone.

j_call: TRBJ2-2
clone_size: many
v_call: TRBV20-1
cdr3_length: 13
cdr3_aa: CSARLPLTGELFF

j_call: TRBJ1-2
clone_size: many
v_call: TRBV27
cdr3_length: 15
cdr3_aa: CASSLRQGVGYGYTF

j_call: TRBJ1-1
clone_size: NA
v_call: TRBV2
cdr3_length: 19
cdr3_aa: CASSEALRGQGALGTEAFF

j_call: TRBJ2-3
clone_size: few
v_call: TRBV20-1
cdr3_length: 13
cdr3_aa: CSASVEGTDTQYF

j_call: TRBJ2-2
clone_size: NA
v_call: TRBV27
cdr3_length: 16
cdr3_aa: CASLPLDGRITGELFF

j_call: TRBJ2-7
clone_size: many
v_call: TRBV6-2/TRBV6-3
cdr3_length: 15
cdr3_aa: CASSYGTGTGYEQYF

j_call: TRBJ2-7
clone_size: many
v_call: TRBV3-1
cdr3_length: 13
cdr3_aa: CASSQDQGVEQYF

j_call: TRBJ2-3
clone_size: many
v_call: TRBV20-1
cdr3_length: 15
cdr3_aa: CSAREGAASTDTQYF

j_call: TRBJ1-1
clone_size: many
v_call: TRBV7-9
cdr3_length: 16
cdr3_aa: CASSLTTGGKNTEAFF

j_call: TRBJ2-3
clone_size: NA
v_call: TRBV6-5
cdr3_length: 16
cdr3_aa: CASSYRGTGGTDTQYF

j_call: TRBJ2-7
clone_size: many
v_call: TRBV6-1
cdr3_length: 13
cdr3_aa: CASSSVTNYEQYF

j_call: TRBJ2-1
clone_size: many
v_call: TRBV20-1
cdr3_length: 14
cdr3_aa: CSASGTTGYNEQFF

j_call: TRBJ2-7
clone_size: many
v_call: TRBV7-2
cdr3_length: 15
cdr3_aa: CASSLSRTPSYEQYF

j_call: TRBJ2-1
clone_size: few
v_call: TRBV4-3
cdr3_length: 15
cdr3_aa: CASSQNNGRADEQFF

j_call: TRBJ2-4
clone_size: NA
v_call: TRBV7-2
cdr3_length: 15
cdr3_aa: CASSLLALAKNIQYF

j_call: TRBJ1-6
clone_size: many
v_call: TRBV28
cdr3_length: 12
cdr3_aa: CTSSPVGSPLHF

j_call: TRBJ2-5
clone_size: many
v_call: TRBV25-1
cdr3_length: 16
cdr3_aa: CASSEYLGPTGETQYF

j_call: TRBJ1-2
clone_size: many
v_call: TRBV28
cdr3_length: 14
cdr3_aa: CASSLFGPRSGYTF

j_call: TRBJ1-1
clone_size: few
v_call: TRBV5-1
cdr3_length: 14
cdr3_aa: CASSLSDKGTEAFF

j_call: TRBJ2-5
clone_size: NA
v_call: TRBV20-1
cdr3_length: 17
cdr3_aa: CSARDIGLAGHQETQYF

j_call: TRBJ2-2
clone_size: many
v_call: TRBV29-1
cdr3_length: 14
cdr3_aa: CSVAGTSGVGELFF

j_call: TRBJ2-7
clone_size: many
v_call: TRBV2
cdr3_length: 15
cdr3_aa: CASSVVPMYSYEQYF

j_call: TRBJ2-1
clone_size: NA
v_call: TRBV4-3
cdr3_length: 16
cdr3_aa: CASSQVAAGSYNEQFF

j_call: TRBJ2-5
clone_size: many
v_call: TRBV12-3/TRBV12-4
cdr3_length: 17
cdr3_aa: CASSSTSSGRAEETQYF

j_call: TRBJ2-2
clone_size: many
v_call: TRBV11-3
cdr3_length: 14
cdr3_aa: CASSLKWGSGELFF

j_call: TRBJ2-1
clone_size: NA
v_call: TRBV9
cdr3_length: 14
cdr3_aa: CASSVVAGAHEQFF

j_call: TRBJ2-7
clone_size: many
v_call: TRBV20-1
cdr3_length: 17
cdr3_aa: CSARGAGRGRAFNEQYF

j_call: TRBJ2-1
clone_size: many
v_call: TRBV13
cdr3_length: 15
cdr3_aa: CASSLGGLQGSEQFF

j_call: TRBJ2-7
clone_size: many
v_call: TRBV27
cdr3_length: 15
cdr3_aa: CASSLARTGWGEQYF

j_call: TRBJ2-7
clone_size: many
v_call: TRBV5-1
cdr3_length: 14
cdr3_aa: CASSWGELLHEQYF

j_call: TRBJ1-4
clone_size: few
v_call: TRBV9
cdr3_length: 18
cdr3_aa: CASRGGGQLAPPNEKLFF

j_call: TRBJ1-1
clone_size: many
v_call: TRBV12-3/TRBV12-4
cdr3_length: 14
cdr3_aa: CASRTDRGRTEAFF

j_call: TRBJ2-6
clone_size: NA
v_call: TRBV6-1
cdr3_length: 15
cdr3_aa: CASRVQGFGANVLTF

j_call: TRBJ1-1
clone_size: many
v_call: TRBV7-2
cdr3_length: 14
cdr3_aa: CASSLAGANTEAFF

j_call: TRBJ2-5
clone_size: many
v_call: TRBV9
cdr3_length: 15
cdr3_aa: CASSVDGGIAETQYF

j_call: TRBJ2-1
clone_size: NA
v_call: TRBV7-6
cdr3_length: 16
cdr3_aa: CASSLVSTSGDNEQFF

j_call: TRBJ1-2
clone_size: many
v_call: TRBV29-1
cdr3_length: 14
cdr3_aa: CSDRSQQGVSAHTF

j_call: TRBJ2-7
clone_size: many
v_call: TRBV2
cdr3_length: 13
cdr3_aa: CASRRQGDYEQYF

j_call: TRBJ1-2
clone_size: few
v_call: TRBV7-9
cdr3_length: 18
cdr3_aa: CASSKVEVTGPSWDGYTF

j_call: TRBJ2-7
clone_size: NA
v_call: TRBV9
cdr3_length: 14
cdr3_aa: CASSVDPGSYEQYF

j_call: TRBJ2-5
clone_size: many
v_call: TRBV15
cdr3_length: 14
cdr3_aa: CATSRDIAQETQYF

j_call: TRBJ1-5
clone_size: many
v_call: TRBV20-1
cdr3_length: 12
cdr3_aa: CSARDSSRPQHF